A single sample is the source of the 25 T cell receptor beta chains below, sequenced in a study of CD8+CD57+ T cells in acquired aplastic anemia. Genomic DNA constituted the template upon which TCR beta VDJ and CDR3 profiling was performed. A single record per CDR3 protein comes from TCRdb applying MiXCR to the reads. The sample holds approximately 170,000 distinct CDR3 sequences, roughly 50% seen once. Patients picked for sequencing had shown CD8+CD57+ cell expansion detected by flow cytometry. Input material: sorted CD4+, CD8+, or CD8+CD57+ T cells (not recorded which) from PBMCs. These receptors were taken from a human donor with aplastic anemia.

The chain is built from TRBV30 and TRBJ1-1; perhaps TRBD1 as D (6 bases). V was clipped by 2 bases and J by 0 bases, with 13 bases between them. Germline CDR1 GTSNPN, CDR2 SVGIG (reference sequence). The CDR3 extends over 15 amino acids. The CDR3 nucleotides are TGTGCCTGGAGTCGGACAGTTAGTATGAACACTGAAGCTTTCTTT. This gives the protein CAWSRTVSMNTEAFF.

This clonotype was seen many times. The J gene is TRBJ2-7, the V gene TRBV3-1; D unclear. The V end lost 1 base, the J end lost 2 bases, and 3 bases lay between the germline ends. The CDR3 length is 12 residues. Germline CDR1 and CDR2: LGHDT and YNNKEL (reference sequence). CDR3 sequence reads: CASSQGPYEQYF. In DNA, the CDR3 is TGTGCCAGCAGCCAAGGCCCCTACGAGCAGTACTTC.

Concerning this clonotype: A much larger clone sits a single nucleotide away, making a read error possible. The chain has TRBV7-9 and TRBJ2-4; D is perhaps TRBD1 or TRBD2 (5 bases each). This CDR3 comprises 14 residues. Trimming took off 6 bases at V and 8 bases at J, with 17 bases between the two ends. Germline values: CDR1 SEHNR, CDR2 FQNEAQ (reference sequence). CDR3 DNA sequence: TGTGCCAGCAGACAAGGGACCGGGCTGGACATTCAGTACTTC. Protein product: CASRQGTGLDIQYF.

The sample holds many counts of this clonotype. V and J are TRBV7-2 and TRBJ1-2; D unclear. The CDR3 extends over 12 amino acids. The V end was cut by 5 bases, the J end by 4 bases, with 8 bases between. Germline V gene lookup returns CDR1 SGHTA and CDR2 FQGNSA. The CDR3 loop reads CASSNPGYGYTF. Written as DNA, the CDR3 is TGTGCCAGCAGCAATCCGGGCTATGGCTACACCTTC.

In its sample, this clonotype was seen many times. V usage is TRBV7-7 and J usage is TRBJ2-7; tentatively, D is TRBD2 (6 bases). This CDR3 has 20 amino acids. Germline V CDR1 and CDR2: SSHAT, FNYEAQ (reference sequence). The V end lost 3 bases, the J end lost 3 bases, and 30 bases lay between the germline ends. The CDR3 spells CASSFYGSDGQGKSFYEQYF. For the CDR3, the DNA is TGTGCCAGCAGCTTCTACGGGAGTGACGGACAAGGGAAATCCTTCTACGAGCAGTACTTC.

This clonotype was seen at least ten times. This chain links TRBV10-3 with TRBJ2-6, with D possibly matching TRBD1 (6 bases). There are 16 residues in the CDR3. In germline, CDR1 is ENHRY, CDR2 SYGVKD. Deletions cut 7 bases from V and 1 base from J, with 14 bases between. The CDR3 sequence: CAINQGLMSGANVLTF. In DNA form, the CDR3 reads TGTGCCATCAATCAGGGGTTGATGTCTGGGGCCAACGTCCTGACTTTC.

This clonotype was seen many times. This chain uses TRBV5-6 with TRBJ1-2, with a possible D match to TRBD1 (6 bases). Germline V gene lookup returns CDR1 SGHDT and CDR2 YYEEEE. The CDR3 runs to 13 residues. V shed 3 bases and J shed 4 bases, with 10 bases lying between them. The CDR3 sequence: CASSWTDSYGYTF. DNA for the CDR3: TGTGCCAGCAGCTGGACAGACAGCTATGGCTACACCTTC. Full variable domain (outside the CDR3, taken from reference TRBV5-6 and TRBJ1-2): DAGVTQSPTHLIKTRGQQVTLRCSPKSGHDTVSWYQQALGQGPQFIFQYYEEEERQRGNFPDRFSGHQFPNYSSELNVNALLLGDSALYLCASSWTDSYGYTFGSGTRLTVV.

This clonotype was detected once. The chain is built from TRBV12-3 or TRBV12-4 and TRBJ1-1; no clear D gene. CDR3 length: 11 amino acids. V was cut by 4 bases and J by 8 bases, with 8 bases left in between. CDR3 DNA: TGTGCCAGCAGTTCAGGAAAGGAAGCTTTCTTT. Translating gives CASSSGKEAFF.

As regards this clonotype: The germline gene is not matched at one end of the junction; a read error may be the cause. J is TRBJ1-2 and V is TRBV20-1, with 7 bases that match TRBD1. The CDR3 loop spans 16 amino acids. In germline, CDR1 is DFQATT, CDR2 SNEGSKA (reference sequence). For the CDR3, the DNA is TGCAGCGCTAGAGGGGTAGGGGGACAGCCAAACTATGGCTACACCTTC. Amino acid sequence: CSARGVGGQPNYGYTF.

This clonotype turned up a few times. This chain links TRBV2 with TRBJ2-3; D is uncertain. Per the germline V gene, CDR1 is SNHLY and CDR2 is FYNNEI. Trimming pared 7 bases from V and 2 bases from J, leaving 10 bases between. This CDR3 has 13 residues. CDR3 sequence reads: CASNKGTTDTQYF. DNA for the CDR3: TGTGCCAGCAACAAAGGCACCACAGATACGCAGTATTTT.

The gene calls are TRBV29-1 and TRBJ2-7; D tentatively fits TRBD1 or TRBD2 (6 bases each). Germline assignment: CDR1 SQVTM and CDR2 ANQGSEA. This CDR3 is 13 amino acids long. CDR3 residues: CTGRGAGNYEQYF. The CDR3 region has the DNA TGCACCGGTAGGGGGGCAGGGAACTACGAGCAGTACTTC.

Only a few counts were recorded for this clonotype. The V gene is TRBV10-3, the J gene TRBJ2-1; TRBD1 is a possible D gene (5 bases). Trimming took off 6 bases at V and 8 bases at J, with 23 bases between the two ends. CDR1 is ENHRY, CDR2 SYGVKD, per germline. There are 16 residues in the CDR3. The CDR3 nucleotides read TGTGCCATCAGGGGGTCGGGTCTTTCTAGGGGATATGAGCAGTTCTTC. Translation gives CAIRGSGLSRGYEQFF.

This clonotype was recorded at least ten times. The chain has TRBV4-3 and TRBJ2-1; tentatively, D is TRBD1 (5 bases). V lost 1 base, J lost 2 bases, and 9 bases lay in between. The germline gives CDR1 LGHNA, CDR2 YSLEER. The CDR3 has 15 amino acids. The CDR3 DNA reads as TGCGCCAGCAGCCAAGTGCTGGGGCCCTACAATGAGCAGTTCTTC. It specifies CASSQVLGPYNEQFF.

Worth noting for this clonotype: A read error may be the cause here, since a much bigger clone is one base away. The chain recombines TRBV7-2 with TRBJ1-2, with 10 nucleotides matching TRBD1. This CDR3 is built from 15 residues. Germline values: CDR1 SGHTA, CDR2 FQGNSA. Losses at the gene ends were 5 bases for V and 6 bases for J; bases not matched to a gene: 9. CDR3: CASSMDRGTNHGYTF. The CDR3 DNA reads TGTGCCAGCAGCATGGACAGGGGGACGAATCATGGCTACACCTTC.

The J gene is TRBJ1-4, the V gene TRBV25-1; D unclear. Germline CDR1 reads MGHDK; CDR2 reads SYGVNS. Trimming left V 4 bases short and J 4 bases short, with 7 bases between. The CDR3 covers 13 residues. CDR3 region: CASSARHNEKLFF. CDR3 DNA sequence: TGTGCCAGCAGTGCCCGACATAATGAAAAACTGTTTTTT.

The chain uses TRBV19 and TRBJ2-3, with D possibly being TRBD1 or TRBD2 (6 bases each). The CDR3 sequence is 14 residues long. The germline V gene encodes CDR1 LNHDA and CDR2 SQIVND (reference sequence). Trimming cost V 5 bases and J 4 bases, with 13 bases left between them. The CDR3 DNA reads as TGTGCCAGTAGTGCCTCGGGGGCCGCAGATACGCAGTATTTT. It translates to CASSASGAADTQYF.

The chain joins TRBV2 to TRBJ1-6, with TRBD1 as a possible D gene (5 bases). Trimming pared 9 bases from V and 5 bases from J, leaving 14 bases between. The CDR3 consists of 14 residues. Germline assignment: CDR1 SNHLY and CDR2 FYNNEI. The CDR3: CARSSGPNNSPLHF. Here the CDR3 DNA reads TGTGCCAGATCCTCGGGACCCAATAATTCACCCCTCCACTTT.

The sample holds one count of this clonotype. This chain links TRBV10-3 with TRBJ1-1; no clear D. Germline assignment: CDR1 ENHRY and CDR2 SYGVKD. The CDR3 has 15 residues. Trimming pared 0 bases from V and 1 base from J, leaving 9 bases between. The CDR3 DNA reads TGTGCCATCAGTGAGTCTGCCGCCCCGAACACTGAAGCTTTCTTT. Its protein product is CAISESAAPNTEAFF.

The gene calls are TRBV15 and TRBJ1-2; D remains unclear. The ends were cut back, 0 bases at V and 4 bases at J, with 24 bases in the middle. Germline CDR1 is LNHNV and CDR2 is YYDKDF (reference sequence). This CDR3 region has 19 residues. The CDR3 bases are TGTGCCACCAGCAGAGATCTCCCCGCATCAACACGAGACACCTATGGCTACACCTTC. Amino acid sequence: CATSRDLPASTRDTYGYTF.

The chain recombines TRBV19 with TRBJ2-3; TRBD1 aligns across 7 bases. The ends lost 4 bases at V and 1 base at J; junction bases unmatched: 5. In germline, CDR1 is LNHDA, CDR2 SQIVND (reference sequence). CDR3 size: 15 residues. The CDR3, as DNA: TGTGCCAGTAGTACATACAGGGGTGGCACAGATACGCAGTATTTT. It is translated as CASSTYRGGTDTQYF.

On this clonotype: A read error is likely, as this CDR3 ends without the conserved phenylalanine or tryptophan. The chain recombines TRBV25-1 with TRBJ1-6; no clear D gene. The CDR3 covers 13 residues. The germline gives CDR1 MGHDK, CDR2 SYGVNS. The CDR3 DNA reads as TGCGCCAGCGTCTCGCTGAGAGGGCAGCCCCTCCACCTT. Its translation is CASVSLRGQPLHL.

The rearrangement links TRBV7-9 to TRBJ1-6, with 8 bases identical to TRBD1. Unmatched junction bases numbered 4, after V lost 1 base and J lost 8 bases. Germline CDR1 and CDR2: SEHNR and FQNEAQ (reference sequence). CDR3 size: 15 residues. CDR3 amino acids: CASSLEPGGDSPLHF. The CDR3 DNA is TGTGCCAGCAGCTTAGAGCCAGGGGGCGATTCACCCCTCCACTTT.

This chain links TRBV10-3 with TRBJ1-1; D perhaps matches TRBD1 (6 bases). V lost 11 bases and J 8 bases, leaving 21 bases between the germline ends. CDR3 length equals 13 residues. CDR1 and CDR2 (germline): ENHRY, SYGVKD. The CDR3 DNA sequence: TGTGCCGCCCGGCAAGGGGGAGGTCGGGAAGCTTTCTTT. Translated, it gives CAARQGGGREAFF.

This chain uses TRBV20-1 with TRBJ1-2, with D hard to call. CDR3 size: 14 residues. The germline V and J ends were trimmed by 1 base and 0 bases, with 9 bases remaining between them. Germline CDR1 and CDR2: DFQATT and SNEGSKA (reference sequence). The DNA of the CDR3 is TGCAGTGCTAGAGTGCACACGTCTAACTATGGCTACACCTTC. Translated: CSARVHTSNYGYTF.

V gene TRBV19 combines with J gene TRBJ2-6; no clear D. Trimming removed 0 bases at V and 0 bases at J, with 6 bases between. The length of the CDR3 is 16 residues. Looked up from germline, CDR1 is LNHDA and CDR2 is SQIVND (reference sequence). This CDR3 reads CASSIDSLSGANVLTF. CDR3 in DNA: TGTGCCAGTAGTATAGATTCCCTCTCTGGGGCCAACGTCCTGACTTTC.